The entry below describes one T cell receptor beta chain. Systemic immunosuppression or autoimmune disease history was grounds to exclude patients. The V and J ends lost 4 bases and 5 bases respectively, with 15 bases between them. This CDR3 contains 14 residues. Germline V gene lookup returns CDR1 SGHAT and CDR2 FQNNGV. The sample belongs to a study of OX40 agonist ivuxolimab in advanced cancers. Data came from immunoSEQ multiplex PCR; TCRdb stores just in-frame clones and leaves some out. Of 80,000 or so clones listed, around 90% are singletons. The chain uses TRBV11-2 and TRBJ2-7, with D hard to call. This clonotype was sampled from an adult with an advanced solid tumor such as melanoma, head and neck, liver or kidney cancer. This specimen was CD4+ or CD8+ T cells sorted from blood, taken in a trial of the OX40 agonist ivuxolimab. CDR3 amino acids: CASSSGLPPHEQYF. The CDR3 DNA sequence: TGTGCCAGCAGCTCCGGGTTACCCCCCCACGAGCAGTACTTC.